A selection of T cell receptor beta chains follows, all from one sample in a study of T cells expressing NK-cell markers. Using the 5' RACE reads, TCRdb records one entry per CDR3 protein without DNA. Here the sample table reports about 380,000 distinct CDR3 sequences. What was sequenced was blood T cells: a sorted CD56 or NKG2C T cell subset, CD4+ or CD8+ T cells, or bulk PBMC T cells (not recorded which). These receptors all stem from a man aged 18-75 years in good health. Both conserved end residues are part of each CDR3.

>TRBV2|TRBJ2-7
CASSRTGKNYEQYF
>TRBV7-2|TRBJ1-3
CASSMTGAGNTIYF
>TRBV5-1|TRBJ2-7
CASSAGTSGGTDEQYF
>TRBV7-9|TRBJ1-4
CASLGGEKLFF
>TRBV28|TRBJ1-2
CASSPDSGGNYGYTF
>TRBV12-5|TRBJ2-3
CASGPRGLEFTDTQYF
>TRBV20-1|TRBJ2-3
CSAEGGGQNVNTQYF
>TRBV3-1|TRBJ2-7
CASSRGSSGYEQYF
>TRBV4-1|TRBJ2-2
CASSQRRTNTGELFF
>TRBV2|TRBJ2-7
CASSASGGVEQYF
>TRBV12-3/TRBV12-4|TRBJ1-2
CASSLGHTNYGYTF
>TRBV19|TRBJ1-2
CASSIREYPTF
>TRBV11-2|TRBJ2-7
CASSTKSGPYEQYF
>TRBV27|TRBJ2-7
CASSHRRPVYEQYF
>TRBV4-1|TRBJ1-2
CASSPLGQGYGYTF
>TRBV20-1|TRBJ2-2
CSARDRRDTGELFF
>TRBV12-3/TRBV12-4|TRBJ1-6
CASSGTGNSPLHF
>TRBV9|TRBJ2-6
CASSATRSWANVLTF
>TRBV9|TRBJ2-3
CASSTSGGHPTSDTQYF
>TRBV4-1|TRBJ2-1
CASSQTPGLAGGYNEQFF
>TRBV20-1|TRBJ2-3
CSASSSGGPSTDTQYF
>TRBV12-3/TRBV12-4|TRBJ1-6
CASRAGTQNSPLHF
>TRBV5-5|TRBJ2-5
CASSLVSETQYF
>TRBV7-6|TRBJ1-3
CASSLASGNTIYF